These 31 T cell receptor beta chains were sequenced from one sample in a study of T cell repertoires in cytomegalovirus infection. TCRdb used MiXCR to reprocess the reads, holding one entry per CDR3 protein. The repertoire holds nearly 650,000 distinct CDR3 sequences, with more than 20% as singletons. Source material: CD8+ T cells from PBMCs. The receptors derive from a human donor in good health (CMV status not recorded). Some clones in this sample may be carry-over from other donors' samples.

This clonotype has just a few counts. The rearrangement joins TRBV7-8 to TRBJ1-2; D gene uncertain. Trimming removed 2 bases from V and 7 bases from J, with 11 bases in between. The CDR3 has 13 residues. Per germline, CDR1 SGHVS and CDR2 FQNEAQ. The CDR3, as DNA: TGTGCCAGCAGCTTACTTGGTTCGGGTGGCTACACCTTC. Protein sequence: CASSLLGSGGYTF.

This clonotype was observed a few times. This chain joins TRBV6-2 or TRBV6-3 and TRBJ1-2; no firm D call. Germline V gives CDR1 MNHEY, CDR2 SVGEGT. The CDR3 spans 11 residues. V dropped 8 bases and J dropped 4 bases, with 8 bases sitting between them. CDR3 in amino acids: CASGTSYGYTF. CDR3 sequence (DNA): TGTGCCAGCGGTACAAGCTATGGCTACACCTTC.

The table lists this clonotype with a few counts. CDR3 protein: CSVDLQNTGELFF. As DNA, the CDR3 is TGCAGCGTTGACCTGCAGAACACCGGGGAGCTGTTTTTT. This rearrangement joins TRBV29-1 to TRBJ2-2; D is uncertain. Per the germline V gene, CDR1 is SQVTM and CDR2 is ANQGSEA. Between the trimmed V and J ends, which lost 3 bases and 1 base, there was a span of 6 bases. The CDR3 spans 13 residues.

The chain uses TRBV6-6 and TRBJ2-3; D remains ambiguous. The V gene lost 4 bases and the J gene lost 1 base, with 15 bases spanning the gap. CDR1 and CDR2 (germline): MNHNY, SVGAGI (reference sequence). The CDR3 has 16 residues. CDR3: CASSSDRPKGTDTQYF. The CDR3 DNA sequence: TGTGCCAGCAGTTCCGACCGACCGAAGGGCACAGATACGCAGTATTTT.

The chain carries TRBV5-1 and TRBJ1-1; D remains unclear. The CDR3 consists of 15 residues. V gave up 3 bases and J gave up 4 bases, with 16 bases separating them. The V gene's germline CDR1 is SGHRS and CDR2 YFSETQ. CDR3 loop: CASSSSGSRATEAFF. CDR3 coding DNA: TGCGCCAGCAGCTCCTCGGGGAGTCGGGCCACTGAAGCTTTCTTT.

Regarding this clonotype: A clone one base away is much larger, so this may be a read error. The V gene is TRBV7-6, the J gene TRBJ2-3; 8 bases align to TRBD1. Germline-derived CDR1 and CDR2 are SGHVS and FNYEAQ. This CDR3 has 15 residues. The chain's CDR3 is CASSQGTGRTNTQYF. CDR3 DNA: TGTGCCAGCAGCCAAGGGACAGGACGCACAAATACGCAGTATTTT.

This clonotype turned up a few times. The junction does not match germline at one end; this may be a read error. Written as DNA, the CDR3 is TGTGCTAGCAGCTTTACGACAGGGGACACAGATACGCAGTATTTT. It yields the protein CASSFTTGDTDTQYF. The chain combines TRBV7-7 with TRBJ2-3; TRBD1 agrees at 8 bases. The germline V gene encodes CDR1 SSHAT and CDR2 FNYEAQ (reference sequence). CDR3 length: 15 amino acids.

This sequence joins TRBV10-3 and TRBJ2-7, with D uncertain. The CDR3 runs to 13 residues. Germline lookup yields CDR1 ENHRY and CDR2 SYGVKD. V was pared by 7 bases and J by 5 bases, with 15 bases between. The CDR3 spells CAIKVGMDDEQYF. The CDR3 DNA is TGTGCCATCAAAGTCGGCATGGACGACGAGCAGTACTTC.

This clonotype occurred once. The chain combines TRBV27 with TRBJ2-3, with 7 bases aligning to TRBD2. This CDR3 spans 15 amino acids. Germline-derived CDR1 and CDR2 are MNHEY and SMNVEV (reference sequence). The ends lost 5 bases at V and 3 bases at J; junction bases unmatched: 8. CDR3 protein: CASSRASGVTDTQYF. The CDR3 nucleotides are TGTGCCAGCAGTCGGGCGAGCGGGGTAACAGATACGCAGTATTTT.

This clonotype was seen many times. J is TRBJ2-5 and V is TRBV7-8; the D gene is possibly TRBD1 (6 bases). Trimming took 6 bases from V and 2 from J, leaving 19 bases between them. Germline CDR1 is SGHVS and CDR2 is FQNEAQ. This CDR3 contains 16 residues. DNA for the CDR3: TGTGCCAGCAGGTACAGGGAGATTCGGGGACAAGAGACCCAGTACTTC. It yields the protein CASRYREIRGQETQYF.

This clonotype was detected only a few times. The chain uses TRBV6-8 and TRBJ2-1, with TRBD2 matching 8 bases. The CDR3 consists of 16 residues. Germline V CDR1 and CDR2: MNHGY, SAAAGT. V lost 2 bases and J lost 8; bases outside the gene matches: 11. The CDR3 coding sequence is TGTGCCAGCAGTTACCCGAGCGGGGGTGATTGGGATGAGCAGTTCTTC. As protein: CASSYPSGGDWDEQFF.

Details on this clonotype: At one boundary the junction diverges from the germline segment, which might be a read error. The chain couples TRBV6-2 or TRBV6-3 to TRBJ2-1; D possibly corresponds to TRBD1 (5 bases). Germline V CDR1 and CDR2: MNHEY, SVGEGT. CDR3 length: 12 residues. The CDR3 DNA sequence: TGTGCCAACAGTAGAACAGGTCATGAGCAGTTCTTC. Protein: CANSRTGHEQFF.

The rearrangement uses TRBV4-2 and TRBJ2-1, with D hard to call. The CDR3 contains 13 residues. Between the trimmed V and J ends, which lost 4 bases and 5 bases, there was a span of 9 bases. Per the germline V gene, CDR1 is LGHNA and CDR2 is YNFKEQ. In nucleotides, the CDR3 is TGTGCCAGCAGCCCAACAAGGAACAATGAGCAGTTCTTC. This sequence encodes CASSPTRNNEQFF.

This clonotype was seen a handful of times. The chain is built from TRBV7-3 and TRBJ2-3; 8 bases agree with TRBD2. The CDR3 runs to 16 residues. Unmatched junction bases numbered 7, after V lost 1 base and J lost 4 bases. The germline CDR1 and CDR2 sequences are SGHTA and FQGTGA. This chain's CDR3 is CASSLNGGASADTQYF. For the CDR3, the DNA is TGTGCCAGCAGCTTAAACGGGGGGGCCTCGGCAGATACGCAGTATTTT.

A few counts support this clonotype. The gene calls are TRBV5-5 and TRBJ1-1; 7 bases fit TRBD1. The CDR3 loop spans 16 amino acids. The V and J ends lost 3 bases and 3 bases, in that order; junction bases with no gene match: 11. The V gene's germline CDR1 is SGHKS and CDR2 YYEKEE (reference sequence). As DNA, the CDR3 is TGTGCCAGCAGCTCCAACCGACAGGGTTGGTACACTGAAGCTTTCTTT. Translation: CASSSNRQGWYTEAFF.

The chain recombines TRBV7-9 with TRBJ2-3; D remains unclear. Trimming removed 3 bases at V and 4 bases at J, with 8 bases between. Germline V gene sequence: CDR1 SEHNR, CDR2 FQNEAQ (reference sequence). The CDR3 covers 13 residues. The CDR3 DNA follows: TGTGCCAGCAGCTTTATGCGGCCAGATACGCAGTATTTT. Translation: CASSFMRPDTQYF.

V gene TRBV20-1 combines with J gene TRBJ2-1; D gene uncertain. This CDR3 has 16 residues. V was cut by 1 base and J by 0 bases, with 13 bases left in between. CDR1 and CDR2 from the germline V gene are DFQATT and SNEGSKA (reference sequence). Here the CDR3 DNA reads TGCAGTGCTAGAGCAAAGGCGTGGAGCTCCTACAATGAGCAGTTCTTC. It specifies CSARAKAWSSYNEQFF.

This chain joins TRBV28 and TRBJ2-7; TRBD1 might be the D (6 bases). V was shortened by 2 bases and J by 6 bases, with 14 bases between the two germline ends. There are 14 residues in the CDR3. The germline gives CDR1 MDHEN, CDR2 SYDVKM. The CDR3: CASSLANREGEQYV. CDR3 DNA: TGTGCCAGCAGTTTAGCCAACAGGGAAGGCGAGCAGTACGTC.

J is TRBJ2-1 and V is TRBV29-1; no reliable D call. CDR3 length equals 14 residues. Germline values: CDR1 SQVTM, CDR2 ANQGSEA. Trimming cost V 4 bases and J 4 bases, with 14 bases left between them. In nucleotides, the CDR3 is TGCAGCGTTGGTCCGGCGTCACCATACAATGAGCAGTTCTTC. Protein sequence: CSVGPASPYNEQFF.

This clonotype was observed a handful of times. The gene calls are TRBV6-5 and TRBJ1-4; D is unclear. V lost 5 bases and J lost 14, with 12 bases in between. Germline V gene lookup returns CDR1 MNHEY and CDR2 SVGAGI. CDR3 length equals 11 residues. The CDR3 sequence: CASSQITELFF. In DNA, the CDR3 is TGTGCCAGCAGTCAAATCACCGAGCTGTTTTTT.

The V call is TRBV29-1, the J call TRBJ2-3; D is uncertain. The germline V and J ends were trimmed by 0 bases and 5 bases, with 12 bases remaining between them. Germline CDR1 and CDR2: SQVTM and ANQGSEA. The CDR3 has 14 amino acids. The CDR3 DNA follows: TGCAGCGTTGAAGACACAGCTTTGGGAGATACGCAGTATTTT. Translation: CSVEDTALGDTQYF.

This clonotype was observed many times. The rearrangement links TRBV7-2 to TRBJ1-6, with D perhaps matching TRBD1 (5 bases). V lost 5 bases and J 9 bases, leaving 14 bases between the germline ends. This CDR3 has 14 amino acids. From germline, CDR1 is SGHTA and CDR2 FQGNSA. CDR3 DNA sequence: TGTGCCAGCAGCCCGGGGGGTGGCGGTTCACCCCTCCACTTT. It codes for CASSPGGGGSPLHF.

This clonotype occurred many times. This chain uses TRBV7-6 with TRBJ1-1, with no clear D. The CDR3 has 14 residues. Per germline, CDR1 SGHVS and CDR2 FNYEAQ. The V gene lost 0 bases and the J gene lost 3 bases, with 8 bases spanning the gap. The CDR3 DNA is TGTGCCAGCAGCTTAGCCAGTGAAGACACTGAAGCTTTCTTT. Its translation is CASSLASEDTEAFF. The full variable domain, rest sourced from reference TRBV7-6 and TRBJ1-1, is GAGVSQSPRYKVTKRGQDVALRCDPISGHVSLYWYRQALGQGPEFLTYFNYEAQQDKSGLPNDRFSAERPEGSISTLTIQRTEQRDSAMYRCASSLASEDTEAFFGQGTRLTVV.

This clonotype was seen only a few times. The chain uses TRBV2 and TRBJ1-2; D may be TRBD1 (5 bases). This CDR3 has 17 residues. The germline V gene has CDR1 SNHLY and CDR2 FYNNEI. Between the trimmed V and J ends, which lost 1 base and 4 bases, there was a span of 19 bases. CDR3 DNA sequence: TGTGCCAGCAGTGAAGTGGGGAACCCGGGCGGGGGCTATGGCTACACCTTC. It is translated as CASSEVGNPGGGYGYTF. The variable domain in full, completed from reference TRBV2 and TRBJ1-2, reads EPEVTQTPSHQVTQMGQEVILRCVPISNHLYFYWYRQILGQKVEFLVSFYNNEISEKSEIFDDQFSVERPDGSNFTLKIRSTKLEDSAMYFCASSEVGNPGGGYGYTFGSGTRLTVV.

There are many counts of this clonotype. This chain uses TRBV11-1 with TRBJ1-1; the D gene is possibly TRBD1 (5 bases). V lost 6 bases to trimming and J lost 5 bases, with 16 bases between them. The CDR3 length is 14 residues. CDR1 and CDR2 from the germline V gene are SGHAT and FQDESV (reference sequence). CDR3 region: CASRSRQGRTEAFF. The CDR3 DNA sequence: TGTGCCAGCAGGAGCAGGCAGGGAAGAACTGAAGCTTTCTTT. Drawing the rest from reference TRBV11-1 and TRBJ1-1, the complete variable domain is EAEVAQSPRYKITEKSQAVAFWCDPISGHATLYWYRQILGQGPELLVQFQDESVVDDSQLPKDRFSAERLKGVDSTLKIQPAELGDSAMYLCASRSRQGRTEAFFGQGTRLTVV.

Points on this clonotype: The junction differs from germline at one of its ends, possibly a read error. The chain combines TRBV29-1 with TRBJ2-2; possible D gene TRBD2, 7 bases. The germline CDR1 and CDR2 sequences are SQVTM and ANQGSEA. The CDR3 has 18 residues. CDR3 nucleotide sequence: TGCAGCGCTGAAGATCCGCGGGGGCGATACTCGAACACCGGGGAGCTGTTTTTT. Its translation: CSAEDPRGRYSNTGELFF.

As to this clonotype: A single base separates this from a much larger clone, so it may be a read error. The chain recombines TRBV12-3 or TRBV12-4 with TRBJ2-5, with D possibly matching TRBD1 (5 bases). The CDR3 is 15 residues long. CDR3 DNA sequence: TGTGCCAACAGTTTAGACAGTATTCTTGAAGAGACCCAGTACTTC. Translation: CANSLDSILEETQYF.

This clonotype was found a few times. The CDR3 coding sequence is TGCGCCAGCAGCCAATCTAGAGGCACTGAAGCTTTCTTT. Translated, it gives CASSQSRGTEAFF. This sequence joins TRBV4-3 and TRBJ1-1, with D unresolved. Germline V gives CDR1 LGHNA, CDR2 YSLEER. The CDR3 contains 13 residues. V was trimmed by 2 bases and J by 4 bases, leaving 8 bases between them.

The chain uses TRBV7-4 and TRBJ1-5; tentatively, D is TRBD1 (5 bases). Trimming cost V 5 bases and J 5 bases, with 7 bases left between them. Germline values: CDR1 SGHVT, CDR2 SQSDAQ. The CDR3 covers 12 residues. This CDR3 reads CASSAGYQPQHF. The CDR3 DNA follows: TGTGCCAGCAGCGCAGGGTATCAGCCCCAGCATTTT.

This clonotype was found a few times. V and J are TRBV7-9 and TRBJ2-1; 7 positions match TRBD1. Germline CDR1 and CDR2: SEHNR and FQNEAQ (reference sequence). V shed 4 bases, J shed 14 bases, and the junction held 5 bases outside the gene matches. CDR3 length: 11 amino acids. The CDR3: CASSSQTGKFF. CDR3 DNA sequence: TGTGCCAGCAGCTCACAGACAGGGAAGTTCTTC.

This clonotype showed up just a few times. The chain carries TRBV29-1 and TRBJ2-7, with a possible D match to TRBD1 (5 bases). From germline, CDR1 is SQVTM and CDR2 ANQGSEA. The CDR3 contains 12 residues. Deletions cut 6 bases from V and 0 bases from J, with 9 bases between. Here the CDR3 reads CSVYRSSYEQYF. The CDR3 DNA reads TGCAGCGTCTACAGGAGCTCCTACGAGCAGTACTTC.